This T cell receptor beta chain emerged from a study of blood T cell repertoires in COVID-19. TCRdb keeps only in-frame clones here, not all; method: immunoSEQ multiplex PCR. Here the sample spans around 140,000 clones, around 80% being singletons. CDR1 and CDR2 (germline): LGHDT, YNNKEL (reference sequence). CDR3 size: 15 residues. After removal of 4 bases from V and 7 bases from J, the junction contained 9 bases not matched to a gene. This receptor was obtained from a man in his sixties or seventies who had recovered from COVID-19. Specimen: peripheral blood. The rearrangement uses TRBV3-1 (or the pseudogene TRBV3-2) and TRBJ2-2, with 7 bases lining up with TRBD2. CDR3 nucleotides: TGTGCCAGCAGCCTAAGTGGGAGGGACGGCGGGGAGCTGTTTTTT. It codes for CASSLSGRDGGELFF.